Presented here are 2 T cell receptor beta chains from one specimen sequenced in a study of molecular identifiers for immune sequencing clone quantification. TCRdb reprocessed the PCR reads with MiXCR, giving one entry per CDR3 protein. Among over 300,000 distinct CDR3 sequences listed, roughly 24% were seen once. Input material: naive CD8+ T cells from blood, with Jurkat cell RNA spiked in. The sample's subset: FACS-sorted CD8+CD4-CCR7+CD45RA+ naive T cells. The receptors were sampled from a human donor in good health. Some libraries in this study had Jurkat cell RNA spiked in.

The V gene is TRBV19, the J gene TRBJ2-7, with 9 positions matching TRBD1. Germline-derived CDR1 and CDR2 are LNHDA and SQIVND (reference sequence). The CDR3 totals 14 residues. V lost 6 bases and J lost 7; bases outside the gene matches: 10. The CDR3 here is CASSDRDRVEEQYF. The CDR3 region has the DNA TGTGCCAGTAGCGACCGGGACAGGGTTGAGGAGCAGTACTTC.

J is TRBJ2-4 and V is TRBV4-1; 7 positions agree with TRBD1. CDR3 length equals 15 residues. Germline values: CDR1 MGHRA, CDR2 YSYEKL. V lost 0 bases, J lost 3 bases, and 2 bases stayed unmatched. The chain's CDR3 is CASSQDPGGKNIQYF. The CDR3 DNA reads as TGCGCCAGCAGCCAAGATCCAGGGGGCAAAAACATTCAGTACTTC.